The next 17 T cell receptor beta chains were all read from a single sample in a study of cytotoxic CD8 clonotypes in ibrutinib-treated CLL. The repertoire was sequenced with immunoSEQ multiplex PCR; TCRdb's copy has only in-frame clones and lacks some. The table lists about 140,000 clones, approximately 90% of them singletons, with 11% in the top ten. The specimen comprised PBMCs, sampled after 12 months of ibrutinib treatment. The receptors shown here come from a human donor with chronic lymphocytic leukemia.

The chain combines TRBV7-6 with TRBJ2-7, with D tentatively TRBD1 (5 bases). CDR1 is SGHVS and CDR2 is FNYEAQ in the germline V gene. The CDR3 spans 15 residues. V lost 1 base and J lost 4, with 14 bases in between. The CDR3 reads CASSLGQGWIYEQYF. CDR3 coding DNA: TGTGCCAGCAGCTTAGGCCAGGGATGGATTTACGAGCAGTACTTC.

This clone was observed once. The chain links TRBV7-2 to TRBJ2-2; perhaps D is TRBD1 or TRBD2 (5 bases each). V dropped 3 bases and J dropped 9 bases, with 11 bases sitting between them. The CDR3 runs 13 residues. The germline gives CDR1 SGHTA, CDR2 FQGNSA. The CDR3: CASSLGPLRELFF. DNA for the CDR3: TGTGCCAGCAGCTTGGGACCCCTGCGGGAGCTGTTTTTT.

The chain uses TRBV5-1 and TRBJ2-2; D possibly corresponds to TRBD1 (6 bases). Germline CDR1 reads SGHRS; CDR2 reads YFSETQ. This CDR3 region has 14 residues. V was clipped by 3 bases and J by 5 bases, with 11 bases between them. In DNA form, the CDR3 reads TGCGCCAGCAGCTCGTTAAGGGGGACCGGGGAGCTGTTTTTT. It codes for CASSSLRGTGELFF. Based on the CDR3 plus reference TRBV5-1 and TRBJ2-2, the full variable domain is KAGVTQTPRYLIKTRGQQVTLSCSPISGHRSVSWYQQTPGQGLQFLFEYFSETQRNKGNFPGRFSGRQFSNSRSEMNVSTLELGDSALYLCASSSLRGTGELFFGEGSRLTVL.

This sequence joins TRBV7-9 and TRBJ2-3, with 8 bases that match TRBD2. CDR1 is SEHNR and CDR2 is FQNEAQ in the germline V gene (reference sequence). The length of the CDR3 is 19 residues. The ends lost 0 bases at V and 2 bases at J; junction bases unmatched: 13. This CDR3 reads CASSLASHSGLEVTDTQYF. Written as DNA, the CDR3 is TGTGCCAGCAGCTTAGCGTCTCACTCGGGACTAGAGGTCACAGATACGCAGTATTTT.

The chain combines TRBV9 with TRBJ2-1; D may match TRBD1 or TRBD2 (5 bases each). Germline assignment: CDR1 SGDLS and CDR2 YYNGEE. V shed 3 bases and J shed 6 bases, with 25 bases lying between them. The CDR3 is 18 amino acids. CDR3 protein: CASSETLPGTPGPNEQFF. CDR3 bases: TGTGCCAGCAGCGAGACCCTCCCCGGGACGCCAGGCCCCAATGAGCAGTTCTTC.

The chain couples TRBV11-2 to TRBJ2-3; D is possibly TRBD1 (6 bases). With 5 bases removed from V and 0 bases from J, the gap between germline ends came to 15 bases. There are 16 residues in the CDR3. The germline V gene has CDR1 SGHAT and CDR2 FQNNGV. CDR3 sequence reads: CASSPRGQSSTDTQYF. For the CDR3, the DNA is TGTGCCAGCAGCCCCCGAGGACAGTCTAGCACAGATACGCAGTATTTT.

J is TRBJ2-2 and V is TRBV28; D call uncertain. Germline-derived CDR1 and CDR2 are MDHEN and SYDVKM. The CDR3 covers 16 residues. Trimming pared 7 bases from V and 3 bases from J, leaving 18 bases between. CDR3: CASNPRSTKHTGELFF. The CDR3 DNA reads as TGTGCCAGCAACCCAAGGAGCACTAAACACACCGGGGAGCTGTTTTTT.

In DNA, the CDR3 is TGTGCCAGCAGCGGGAGCGGCCTTTCCTACAATGAGCAGTTCTTC. This gives the protein CASSGSGLSYNEQFF. This chain joins TRBV13 and TRBJ2-1, with D maybe TRBD2 (5 bases). This CDR3 has 15 amino acids. Per germline, CDR1 PRHDT and CDR2 FYEKMQ (reference sequence). V dropped 5 bases and J dropped 1 base, with 12 bases sitting between them.

In this sample, this clone turned up once. The sample carries other DNA sequences with the same CDR3. The chain employs TRBV7-2 and TRBJ1-1; no clear D gene. Trimming shortened V by 1 base and J by 0 bases, and 6 bases separated the two germline ends. This CDR3 has 14 amino acids. The germline CDR1 and CDR2 sequences are SGHTA and FQGNSA. CDR3 nucleotides: TGTGCCAGCAGCTTAGTAGGGATGAACACTGAAGCTTTCTTT. Amino acids: CASSLVGMNTEAFF.

This chain connects TRBV28 to TRBJ1-1; TRBD1 is a possible D gene (6 bases). CDR1 MDHEN and CDR2 SYDVKM come from the germline V gene. V gave up 6 bases and J gave up 1 base, with 12 bases separating them. The CDR3 covers 14 residues. CDR3 bases: TGTGCCAGCAGAACCACAGGGAAGAACACTGAAGCTTTCTTT. It codes for CASRTTGKNTEAFF.

The V and J genes are TRBV18 and TRBJ1-2; D call uncertain. The CDR3 contains 13 residues. The V gene lost 3 bases and the J gene lost 1 base, with 6 bases spanning the gap. CDR1 and CDR2 from the germline V gene are KGHSH and LQKENI. CDR3 region: CASSPRDNYGYTF. The CDR3 DNA sequence: TGTGCCAGCTCACCTAGAGATAACTATGGCTACACCTTC.

The chain recombines TRBV10-3 with TRBJ2-3; 7 nucleotides match TRBD1. Losses at the gene ends were 3 bases for V and 4 bases for J; bases not matched to a gene: 1. Per germline, CDR1 ENHRY and CDR2 SYGVKD. The CDR3 extends over 13 amino acids. The CDR3 DNA follows: TGTGCCATCAGTGACCAGGGGGCAGATACGCAGTATTTT. Protein: CAISDQGADTQYF.

This rearrangement joins TRBV11-3 to TRBJ2-2; D perhaps matches TRBD1 (5 bases). The V and J ends lost 1 base and 9 bases respectively, with 24 bases between them. CDR3 length: 18 amino acids. Germline-derived CDR1 and CDR2 are SGHNT and YENEEA. The chain's CDR3 is CASSLGVGQAAPVRELFF. Written as DNA, the CDR3 is TGTGCCAGCAGCTTAGGCGTGGGGCAGGCCGCCCCCGTCCGGGAGCTGTTTTTT.

This chain links TRBV5-4 with TRBJ1-4, with 9 positions matching TRBD1. The V gene's germline CDR1 is SGHNT and CDR2 YYREEE (reference sequence). J lost 8 bases, V lost 2 bases, and 4 bases had no gene match. The CDR3 has 14 amino acids. The DNA for the CDR3 is TGTGCCAGCAGCTTACAGGGGGCTGAAGAAAAACTGTTTTTT. Residues: CASSLQGAEEKLFF.

The genes are TRBV18 and TRBJ2-1; 9 bases align to TRBD2. The CDR3 totals 15 residues. V gave up 1 base and J gave up 13 bases; unmatched junction bases: 11. Germline CDR1 reads KGHSH; CDR2 reads LQKENI. The chain's CDR3 is CASSPLAGVGETQFF. As DNA, the CDR3 is TGTGCCAGCTCACCACTAGCGGGAGTCGGAGAAACTCAGTTCTTC.

The V and J genes are TRBV7-6 and TRBJ1-4, with TRBD1 matching over 10 bases. The CDR3 consists of 16 residues. Looked up from germline, CDR1 is SGHVS and CDR2 is FNYEAQ. Trimming took 5 bases from V and 5 from J; bases not matched to a gene: 8. This CDR3 is CASSRNPGQGNEKLFF. The CDR3 DNA follows: TGTGCCAGCAGCCGGAATCCGGGACAGGGGAATGAAAAACTGTTTTTT. Filled out from reference TRBV7-6 and TRBJ1-4, the complete variable domain reads GAGVSQSPRYKVTKRGQDVALRCDPISGHVSLYWYRQALGQGPEFLTYFNYEAQQDKSGLPNDRFSAERPEGSISTLTIQRTEQRDSAMYRCASSRNPGQGNEKLFFGSGTQLSVL.

V gene TRBV28 combines with J gene TRBJ1-2; 9 nucleotides align to TRBD1. Germline V gene lookup returns CDR1 MDHEN and CDR2 SYDVKM. With 5 bases clipped from V and 0 bases from J, the junction kept 7 bases outside the gene matches. This CDR3 comprises 16 residues. In nucleotides, the CDR3 is TGTGCCAGCAGTAAGAGGGGACAGGGATCTAACTATGGCTACACCTTC. Its protein is CASSKRGQGSNYGYTF.